This T cell receptor beta chain was recorded in a study of T cell responses to AZD1222 COVID-19 vaccine. Turning to the study itself: Second doses were pooled across both intervals (about 4 or about 12 weeks).

Clones were read by immunoSEQ multiplex PCR, and TCRdb kept only the in-frame ones, dropping some. The table records 100,000 to 140,000 clones, around 87% of them present only once. In germline, CDR1 is KGHSH, CDR2 LQKENI. The CDR3 extends over 15 amino acids. Between the trimmed V and J ends, which lost 2 bases and 9 bases, there was a span of 14 bases. V and J are TRBV18 and TRBJ1-6; D remains unclear. This specimen was peripheral blood, taken on day 0 of AZD1222 vaccination. The origin of this receptor is an adult in good health. CDR3 loop: CASSPVSSGGSPLHF. CDR3 DNA: TGTGCCAGCTCACCAGTATCGTCCGGAGGTTCACCCCTCCACTTT.